This T cell receptor (beta chain) is from a study of long-term antiretroviral therapy in people with HIV. As concerns this clone: Its specificity is unknown.

Whole-study results and caveats: Diversity measured after ART increased yet remained under transplant donor controls. The ART regimens used between about 2004 and 2017 may be less effective than current ones.

Researchers report immunoSEQ v3.0 was run at survey level. Profiling relied on immunoSEQ multiplex PCR, and the TCRdb table lists in-frame clones only, not all of them. The table shows about 14,000 clones, with 70% to 80% occurring only once. The ends lost 1 base at V and 2 bases at J; junction bases unmatched: 4. CDR1 SGHRS and CDR2 YFSETQ come from the germline V gene. CDR3 length equals 16 residues. The chain couples TRBV5-1 to TRBJ2-2; TRBD2 aligns across 8 bases. This specimen consisted of unsorted PBMCs, obtained 1.3 years before starting antiretroviral therapy. The sequence came from a man aged 40-49 years with HIV. The CDR3 nucleotides read TGCGCCAGCAGCTTGATAGCGGGATTTAACACCGGGGAGCTGTTTTTT. Protein: CASSLIAGFNTGELFF.